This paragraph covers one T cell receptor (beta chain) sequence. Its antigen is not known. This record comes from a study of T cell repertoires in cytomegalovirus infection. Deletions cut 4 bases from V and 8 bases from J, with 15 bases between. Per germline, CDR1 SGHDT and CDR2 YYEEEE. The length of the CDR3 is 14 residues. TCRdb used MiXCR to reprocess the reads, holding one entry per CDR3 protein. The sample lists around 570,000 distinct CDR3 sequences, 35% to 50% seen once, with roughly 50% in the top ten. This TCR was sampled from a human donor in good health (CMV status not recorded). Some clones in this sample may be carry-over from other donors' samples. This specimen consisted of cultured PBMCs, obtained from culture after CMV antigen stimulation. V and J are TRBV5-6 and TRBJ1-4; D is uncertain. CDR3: CASSKGRILEKLFF. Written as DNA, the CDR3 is TGTGCCAGCAGCAAAGGGAGGATACTAGAAAAACTGTTTTTT.